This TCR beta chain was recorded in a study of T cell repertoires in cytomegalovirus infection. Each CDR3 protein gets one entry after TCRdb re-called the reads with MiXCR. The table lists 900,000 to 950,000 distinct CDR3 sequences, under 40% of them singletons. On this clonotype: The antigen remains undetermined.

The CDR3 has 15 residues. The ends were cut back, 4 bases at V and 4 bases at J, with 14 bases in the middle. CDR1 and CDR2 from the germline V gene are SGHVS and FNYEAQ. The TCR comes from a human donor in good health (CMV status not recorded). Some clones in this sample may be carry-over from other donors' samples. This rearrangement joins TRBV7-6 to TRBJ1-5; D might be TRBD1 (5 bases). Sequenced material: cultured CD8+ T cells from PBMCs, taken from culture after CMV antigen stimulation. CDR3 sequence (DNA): TGTGCCAGCAGCTCCGGAGTGGACACGAATCAGCCCCAGCATTTT. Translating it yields CASSSGVDTNQPQHF.